These 8 T cell receptor beta chains came from one sample sequenced in a study of blood T cells in healthy people across ages. Combining a sample-barcoded 5' primer with a J-beta primer mix, a second PCR ran for roughly 7 to 12 cycles. TCRdb processed the 5' RACE reads anew with MiXCR; each CDR3 protein has one entry. The sample contains 2 million or so distinct CDR3 sequences, roughly 50% of which appear only once. Material: blood. The receptors were sampled from a woman in her forties in good health.

This clonotype has more than one count but fewer than ten. The chain carries TRBV20-1 and TRBJ1-2; tentative D call: TRBD1 (6 bases). The CDR3 runs 12 residues. Per the germline V gene, CDR1 is DFQATT and CDR2 is SNEGSKA (reference sequence). Deletions cut 6 bases from V and 1 base from J, with 9 bases between. The CDR3 reads CSASRGNYGYTF. The DNA of the CDR3 is TGCAGTGCCTCCAGGGGTAACTATGGCTACACCTTC.

This chain links TRBV6-5 with TRBJ2-7; TRBD2 matches 7 bases. This CDR3 contains 15 residues. Germline values: CDR1 MNHEY, CDR2 SVGAGI. V lost 8 bases to trimming and J lost 2 bases; unmatched junction nucleotides: 12. CDR3 DNA: TGTGCCAGCGTAAGGTCAGCGGGGACTACCTACGAGCAGTACTTC. Residues: CASVRSAGTTYEQYF.

This clonotype was recorded only once. The rearrangement links TRBV3-1 to TRBJ2-1; possible D gene TRBD1, 7 bases. This CDR3 is built from 16 residues. The germline V and J ends were trimmed by 1 base and 7 bases, with 17 bases remaining between them. Germline lookup yields CDR1 LGHDT and CDR2 YNNKEL (reference sequence). CDR3 DNA sequence: TGTGCCAGCAGCCAAGGGAGGAGGGCAGGGGGAAATGAGCAGTTCTTC. Protein: CASSQGRRAGGNEQFF.

The chain joins TRBV9 to TRBJ2-1; 8 nucleotides agree with TRBD1. Germline loops: CDR1 SGDLS, CDR2 YYNGEE. Losses at the gene ends were 4 bases for V and 12 bases for J; bases not matched to a gene: 9. The CDR3 totals 13 residues. Here the CDR3 reads CASSSTGGMVQFF. The CDR3, as DNA: TGTGCCAGCAGCTCAACAGGGGGTATGGTGCAGTTCTTC.

The rearrangement uses TRBV7-9 and TRBJ1-5; the D gene is possibly TRBD1 (5 bases). The CDR3 covers 17 residues. V lost 0 bases and J 6 bases, leaving 18 bases between the germline ends. CDR1 and CDR2 from the germline V gene are SEHNR and FQNEAQ (reference sequence). CDR3 coding DNA: TGTGCCAGCAGCTTAGCGCTAGGGGACCACCGCGGTCAGCCCCAGCATTTT. This codes for CASSLALGDHRGQPQHF.

The sample holds a few counts of this clonotype. The V gene is TRBV20-1, the J gene TRBJ2-6; 11 bases fit TRBD1. Germline lookup yields CDR1 DFQATT and CDR2 SNEGSKA (reference sequence). V lost 5 bases, J lost 5 bases, and 2 bases stayed unmatched. This CDR3 has 14 residues. CDR3 in amino acids: CSARDRGRANVLTF. Here the CDR3 DNA reads TGCAGTGCTCGGGACAGGGGGAGGGCCAACGTCCTGACTTTC.

The V call is TRBV29-1, the J call TRBJ2-1; tentatively, D is TRBD1 (5 bases). The J call may be in error: the DNA end matches TRBJ2-7 better. The V gene's germline CDR1 is SQVTM and CDR2 ANQGSEA. The CDR3 extends over 14 amino acids. The CDR3: CSVEEGPSYNEQYF. CDR3 bases: TGCAGCGTTGAAGAGGGGCCGTCATACAATGAGCAGTACTTC.

CDR3 sequence: CASSQERYGEQFF. In DNA form, the CDR3 reads TGCGCCAGCAGCCAAGAACGATACGGCGAGCAGTTCTTC. The J gene is TRBJ2-1, the V gene TRBV4-1, with unresolved D. V was clipped by 0 bases and J by 10 bases, with 10 bases between them. CDR1 MGHRA and CDR2 YSYEKL come from the germline V gene. The CDR3 length is 13 residues.